The rows below give T cell receptor beta chains drawn from one sample of a study of OX40 agonist ivuxolimab in advanced cancers. Libraries were prepared by immunoSEQ multiplex PCR; TCRdb keeps only in-frame clonotypes and omits some of them. The table lists tens of thousands of clones, about nine tenths of them singletons. The specimen was CD4+ or CD8+ T cells sorted from blood, collected in a trial of the OX40 agonist ivuxolimab. Receptors originate from an adult with an advanced solid tumor such as melanoma, head and neck, liver or kidney cancer. Each CDR3 is given with its conserved first and last residue. A D gene is named only where the DNA matches it firmly. A row's size may be missing; if present it is once, few, many or a size class.

CDR3aa: CASSLSTGRNTEAFF; d_gene: .; abundance: .; j_gene: TRBJ1-1; v_gene: TRBV5-1
CDR3aa: CASSMLRKAGANVLTF; d_gene: .; abundance: .; j_gene: TRBJ2-6; v_gene: TRBV19
CDR3aa: CASSLTATNTGELFF; d_gene: .; abundance: .; j_gene: TRBJ2-2; v_gene: TRBV7-9
CDR3aa: CASSAVPQETQYF; d_gene: .; abundance: .; j_gene: TRBJ2-5; v_gene: TRBV6-1
CDR3aa: CASSAENTDTQYF; d_gene: .; abundance: .; j_gene: TRBJ2-3; v_gene: TRBV2
CDR3aa: CASSLGQGGHF; d_gene: TRBD1; abundance: .; j_gene: TRBJ1-5; v_gene: TRBV5-6
CDR3aa: CASSHTPDRGAEQFF; d_gene: TRBD1; abundance: once; j_gene: TRBJ2-1; v_gene: TRBV4-1
CDR3aa: CASSLVGSSDTHQKAFF; d_gene: .; abundance: .; j_gene: TRBJ1-1; v_gene: TRBV7-9
CDR3aa: CSVEGTGGGYTF; d_gene: TRBD1; abundance: .; j_gene: TRBJ1-2; v_gene: TRBV29-1
CDR3aa: CASSRTGGNSPLHF; d_gene: TRBD1; abundance: few; j_gene: TRBJ1-6; v_gene: TRBV19
CDR3aa: CSASSGVGYTF; d_gene: .; abundance: .; j_gene: TRBJ1-2; v_gene: TRBV20-1
CDR3aa: CASSPTGGGSETQYF; d_gene: TRBD2; abundance: .; j_gene: TRBJ2-5; v_gene: TRBV7-7
CDR3aa: CASSPLIAANVLTF; d_gene: .; abundance: .; j_gene: TRBJ2-6; v_gene: TRBV6-6
CDR3aa: CASSQASGLGGNTIYF; d_gene: .; abundance: .; j_gene: TRBJ1-3; v_gene: TRBV14
CDR3aa: CASKILPITNTGELFF; d_gene: .; abundance: .; j_gene: TRBJ2-2; v_gene: TRBV27
CDR3aa: CASSESGVANVLTF; d_gene: TRBD2; abundance: .; j_gene: TRBJ2-6; v_gene: TRBV6-1
CDR3aa: CASSLRTGYGYTF; d_gene: TRBD1; abundance: .; j_gene: TRBJ1-2; v_gene: TRBV7-8
CDR3aa: CASSPDRSGELFF; d_gene: .; abundance: .; j_gene: TRBJ2-2; v_gene: TRBV18
CDR3aa: CAWRRNGGADGYEQYF; d_gene: TRBD2; abundance: .; j_gene: TRBJ2-7; v_gene: TRBV30
CDR3aa: CASRTGNSPLHF; d_gene: TRBD1; abundance: few; j_gene: TRBJ1-6; v_gene: TRBV14
CDR3aa: CASSKEGDRGTGELFF; d_gene: .; abundance: once; j_gene: TRBJ2-2; v_gene: TRBV21-1
CDR3aa: CASSPSTGLSYNSPLHF; d_gene: TRBD1; abundance: .; j_gene: TRBJ1-6; v_gene: TRBV4-1
CDR3aa: CASSLSWGGYGYTF; d_gene: .; abundance: .; j_gene: TRBJ1-2; v_gene: TRBV27
CDR3aa: CAWSGGQTSNQPQHF; d_gene: .; abundance: .; j_gene: TRBJ1-5; v_gene: TRBV30
CDR3aa: CSVVGAGGNQPQHF; d_gene: .; abundance: .; j_gene: TRBJ1-5; v_gene: TRBV29-1
CDR3aa: CASSRQSGGYNEQFF; d_gene: TRBD2; abundance: once; j_gene: TRBJ2-1; v_gene: TRBV4-1
CDR3aa: CASRKGQGPPETQYF; d_gene: TRBD1; abundance: .; j_gene: TRBJ2-3; v_gene: TRBV2
CDR3aa: CASSIADSGNTIYF; d_gene: .; abundance: once; j_gene: TRBJ1-3; v_gene: TRBV5-1
CDR3aa: CASYHPGTETQYF; d_gene: .; abundance: .; j_gene: TRBJ2-5; v_gene: TRBV7-2
CDR3aa: CGGRARTDTQYF; d_gene: TRBD2; abundance: .; j_gene: TRBJ2-3; v_gene: TRBV12-5
CDR3aa: CASSSQHLVSSTDTQYF; d_gene: .; abundance: .; j_gene: TRBJ2-3; v_gene: TRBV7-3
CDR3aa: CASSAIPGQAGRPQHF; d_gene: TRBD1; abundance: .; j_gene: TRBJ1-5; v_gene: TRBV6-1
CDR3aa: CASSVSGPGAPDDQPQHF; d_gene: .; abundance: .; j_gene: TRBJ1-5; v_gene: TRBV9
CDR3aa: CASSLVRGAWGNTEAFF; d_gene: .; abundance: .; j_gene: TRBJ1-1; v_gene: TRBV11-2
CDR3aa: CASSLDRGINEKLFF; d_gene: TRBD1; abundance: .; j_gene: TRBJ1-4; v_gene: TRBV5-1
CDR3aa: CASSPIRLAGASTDTQYF; d_gene: TRBD2; abundance: .; j_gene: TRBJ2-3; v_gene: TRBV18
CDR3aa: CASSEQGGTEAFF; d_gene: TRBD1; abundance: few; j_gene: TRBJ1-1; v_gene: TRBV19